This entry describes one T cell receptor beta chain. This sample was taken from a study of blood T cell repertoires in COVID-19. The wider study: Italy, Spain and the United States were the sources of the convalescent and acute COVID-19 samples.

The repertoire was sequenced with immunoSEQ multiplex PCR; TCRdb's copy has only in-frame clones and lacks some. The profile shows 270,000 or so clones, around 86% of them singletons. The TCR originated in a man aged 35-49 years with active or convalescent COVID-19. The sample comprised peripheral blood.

Written as DNA, the CDR3 is TGTGCCAGCAGCCCTTCCGGGACAGCCGCTTCAGATACGCAGTATTTT. Amino acids: CASSPSGTAASDTQYF. The chain carries TRBV7-8 and TRBJ2-3, with 7 nucleotides matching TRBD1. This CDR3 region has 16 residues. The V gene's germline CDR1 is SGHVS and CDR2 FQNEAQ. V was pared by 5 bases and J by 4 bases, with 12 bases of the junction left unmatched.